The sample holds a few counts of the clone carrying this T cell receptor (beta chain). Its antigen remains unknown. CDR1 is MNHEY and CDR2 is SVGAGI in the germline V gene. The CDR3 sequence is 13 residues long. V lost 4 bases, J lost 10 bases, and 16 bases lay in between. These data are taken from a study of T-cell memory formation after mild COVID-19. One entry per CDR3 protein, called by TCRdb with MiXCR from the 5' RACE reads. The sample includes hundreds of thousands of distinct CDR3 sequences, more than 15% seen only once; the top ten take around 22%. Notes on the study in general: Clones that contracted from day 15 to 85 were balanced CD4/CD8, while later expanders leaned CD4+.

This chain uses TRBV6-5 with TRBJ1-2; perhaps TRBD1 as D (5 bases). This TCR was sampled from a man aged 18 to 29 who had mild COVID-19 (a few samples of this study predate the infection). Cell type and time point are not known. The sample consisted of PBMCs or a T cell subset sorted from them (not recorded which). CDR3 residues: CASSLLGVRSYTF. The CDR3 DNA sequence: TGTGCCAGCAGTTTGCTGGGGGTACGGTCCTACACCTTC.